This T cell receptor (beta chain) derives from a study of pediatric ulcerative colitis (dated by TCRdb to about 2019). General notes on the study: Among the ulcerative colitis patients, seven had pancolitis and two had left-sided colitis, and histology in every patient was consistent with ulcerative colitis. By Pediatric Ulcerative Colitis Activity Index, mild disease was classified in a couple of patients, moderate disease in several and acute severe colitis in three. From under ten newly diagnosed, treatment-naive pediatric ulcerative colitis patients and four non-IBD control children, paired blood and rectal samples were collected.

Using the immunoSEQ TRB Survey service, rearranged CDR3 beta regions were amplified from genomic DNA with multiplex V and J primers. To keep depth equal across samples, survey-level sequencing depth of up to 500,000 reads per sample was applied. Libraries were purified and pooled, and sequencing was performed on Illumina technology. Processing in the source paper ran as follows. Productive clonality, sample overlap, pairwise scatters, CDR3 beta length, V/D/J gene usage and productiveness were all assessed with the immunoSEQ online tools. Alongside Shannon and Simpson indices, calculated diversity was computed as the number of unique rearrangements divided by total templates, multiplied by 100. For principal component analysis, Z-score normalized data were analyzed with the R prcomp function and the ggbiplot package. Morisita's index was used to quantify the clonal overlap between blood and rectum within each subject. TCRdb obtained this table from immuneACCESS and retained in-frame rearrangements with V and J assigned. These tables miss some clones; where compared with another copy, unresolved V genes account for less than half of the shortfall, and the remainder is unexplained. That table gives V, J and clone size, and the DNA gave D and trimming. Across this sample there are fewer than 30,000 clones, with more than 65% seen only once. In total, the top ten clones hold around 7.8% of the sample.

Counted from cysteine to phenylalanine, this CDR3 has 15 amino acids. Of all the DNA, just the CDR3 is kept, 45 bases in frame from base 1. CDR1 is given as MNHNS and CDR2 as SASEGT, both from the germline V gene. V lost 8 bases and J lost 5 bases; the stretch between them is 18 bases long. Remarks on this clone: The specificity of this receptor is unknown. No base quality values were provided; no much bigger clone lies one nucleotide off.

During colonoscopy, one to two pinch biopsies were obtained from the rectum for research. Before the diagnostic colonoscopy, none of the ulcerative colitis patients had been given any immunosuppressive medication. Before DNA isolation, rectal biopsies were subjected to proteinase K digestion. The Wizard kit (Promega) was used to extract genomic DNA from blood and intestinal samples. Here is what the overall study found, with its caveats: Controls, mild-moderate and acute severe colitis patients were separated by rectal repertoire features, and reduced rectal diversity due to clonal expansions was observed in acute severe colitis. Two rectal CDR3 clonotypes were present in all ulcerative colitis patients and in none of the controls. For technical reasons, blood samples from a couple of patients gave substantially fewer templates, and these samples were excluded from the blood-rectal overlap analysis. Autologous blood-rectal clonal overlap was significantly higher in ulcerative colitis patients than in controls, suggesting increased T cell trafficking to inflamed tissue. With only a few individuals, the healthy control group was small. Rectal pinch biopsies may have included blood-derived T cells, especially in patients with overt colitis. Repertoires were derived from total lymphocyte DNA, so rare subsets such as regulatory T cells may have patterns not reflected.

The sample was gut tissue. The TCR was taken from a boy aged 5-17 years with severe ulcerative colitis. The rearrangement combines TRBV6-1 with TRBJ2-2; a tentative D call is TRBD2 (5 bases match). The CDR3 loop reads CASRFKGLNTGELFF. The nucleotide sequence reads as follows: TGTGCCAGCCGTTTTAAAGGACTCAATACCGGGGAGCTGTTTTTT.